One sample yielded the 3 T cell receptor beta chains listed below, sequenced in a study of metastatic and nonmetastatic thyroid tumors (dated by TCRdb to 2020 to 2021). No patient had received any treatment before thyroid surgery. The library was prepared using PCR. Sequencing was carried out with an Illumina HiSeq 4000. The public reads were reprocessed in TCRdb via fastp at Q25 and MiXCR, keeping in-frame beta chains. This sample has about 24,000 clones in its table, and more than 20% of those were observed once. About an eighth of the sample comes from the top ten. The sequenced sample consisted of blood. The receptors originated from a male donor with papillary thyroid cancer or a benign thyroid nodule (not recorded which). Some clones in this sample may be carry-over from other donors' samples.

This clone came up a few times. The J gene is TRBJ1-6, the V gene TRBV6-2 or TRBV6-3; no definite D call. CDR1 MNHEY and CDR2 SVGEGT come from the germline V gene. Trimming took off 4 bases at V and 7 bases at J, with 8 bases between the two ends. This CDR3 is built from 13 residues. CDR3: CASSFLRNSPLHF. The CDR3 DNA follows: TGTGCCAGCAGTTTCTTGAGGAATTCACCCCTCCACTTT.

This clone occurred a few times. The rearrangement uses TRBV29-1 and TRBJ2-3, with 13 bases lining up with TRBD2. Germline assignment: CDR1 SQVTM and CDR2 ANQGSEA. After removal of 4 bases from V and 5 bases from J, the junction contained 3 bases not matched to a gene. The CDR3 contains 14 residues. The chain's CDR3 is CSVGRTSGRDTQYF. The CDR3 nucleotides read TGCAGCGTTGGGAGGACTAGCGGGAGAGATACGCAGTATTTT.

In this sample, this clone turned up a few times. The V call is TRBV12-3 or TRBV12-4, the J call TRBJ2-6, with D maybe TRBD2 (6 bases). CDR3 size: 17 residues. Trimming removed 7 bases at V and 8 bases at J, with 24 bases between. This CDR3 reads CASIPSGVGGGSNVLTF. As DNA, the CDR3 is TGTGCCAGCATTCCAAGTGGGGTGGGTGGAGGGTCCAACGTCCTGACTTTC.